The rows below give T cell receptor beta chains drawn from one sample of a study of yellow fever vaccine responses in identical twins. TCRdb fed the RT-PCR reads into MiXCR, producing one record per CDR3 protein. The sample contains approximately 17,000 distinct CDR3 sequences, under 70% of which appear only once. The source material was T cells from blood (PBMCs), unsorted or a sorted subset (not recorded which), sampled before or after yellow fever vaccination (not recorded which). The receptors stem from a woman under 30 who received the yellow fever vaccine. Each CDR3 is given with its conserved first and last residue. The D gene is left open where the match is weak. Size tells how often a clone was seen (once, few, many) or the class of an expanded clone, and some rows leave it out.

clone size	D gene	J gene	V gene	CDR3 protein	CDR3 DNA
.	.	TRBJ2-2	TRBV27	CASSTGTGELFF	TGTGCCAGCAGTACGGGCACCGGGGAGCTGTTTTTT
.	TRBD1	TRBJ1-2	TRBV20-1	CSAKDRDQNYGYTF	TGCAGTGCTAAGGACAGGGACCAGAACTATGGCTACACCTTC
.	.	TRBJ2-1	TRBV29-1	CSVEGQGGNEQFF	TGCAGCGTTGAAGGGCAGGGGGGCAATGAGCAGTTCTTC
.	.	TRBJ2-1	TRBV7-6	CASSLGSGASFNEQFF	TGTGCCAGCAGCTTAGGGTCAGGGGCAAGTTTCAATGAGCAGTTCTTC
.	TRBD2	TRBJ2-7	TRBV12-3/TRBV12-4	CASSLAAGVQF	TGTGCCAGCAGTTTAGCAGCGGGAGTGCAATTC
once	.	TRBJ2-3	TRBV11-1	CASSLRAGADTQYF	TGTGCCAGCAGCTTGCGGGCCGGGGCAGATACGCAGTATTTT
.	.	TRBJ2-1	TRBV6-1	CASAPPGSRNEQFF	TGTGCCAGCGCCCCCCCCGGGAGTAGAAATGAGCAGTTCTTC
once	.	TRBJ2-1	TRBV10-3	CAISPGNEQFF	TGTGCCATCAGTCCGGGCAATGAGCAGTTCTTC
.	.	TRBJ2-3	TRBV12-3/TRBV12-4	CASRPGHGFRDTQYF	TGTGCCAGCAGACCGGGACACGGATTTAGAGATACGCAGTATTTT
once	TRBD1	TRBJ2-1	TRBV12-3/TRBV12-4	CASKHRTGSYNEQFF	TGTGCCAGCAAACACCGGACAGGGTCCTACAATGAGCAGTTCTTC
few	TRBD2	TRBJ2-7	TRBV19	CASSIDGSGSSYEQYF	TGTGCCAGTAGTATAGACGGTAGCGGGAGCTCCTACGAGCAGTACTTC
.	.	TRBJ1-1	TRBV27	CASSYQQTGSNTEAFF	TGTGCCAGCAGTTACCAACAGACAGGATCGAACACTGAAGCTTTCTTT
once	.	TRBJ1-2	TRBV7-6	CASSLGGGYGYTF	TGTGCCAGCAGCTTAGGGGGCGGCTATGGCTACACCTTC
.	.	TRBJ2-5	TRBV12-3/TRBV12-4	CASSRGAPSETQYF	TGTGCCAGCAGTCGCGGGGCCCCGTCGGAGACCCAGTACTTC
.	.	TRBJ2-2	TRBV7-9	CASSPTGTGELFF	TGTGCCAGCAGCCCTACTGGGACCGGGGAGCTGTTTTTT
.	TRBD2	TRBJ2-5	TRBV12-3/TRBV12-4	CASKRGNQETQYF	TGTGCCAGCAAGCGGGGGAACCAAGAGACCCAGTACTTC
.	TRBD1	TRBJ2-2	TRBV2	CASGPDRVGTGELFF	TGTGCCAGCGGACCGGACAGGGTGGGCACCGGGGAGCTGTTTTTT
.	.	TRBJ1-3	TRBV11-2	CASSRRGGRASGNTIYF	TGTGCCAGCAGCCGACGGGGTGGGCGAGCCTCTGGAAACACCATATATTTT
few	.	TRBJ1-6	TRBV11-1	CASSLAGYNSPLHF	TGTGCCAGCAGCCTAGCCGGCTATAATTCACCCCTCCACTTT
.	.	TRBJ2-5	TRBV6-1	CASSPLAPQETQYF	TGTGCCAGCAGTCCTCTAGCCCCCCAAGAGACCCAGTACTTC
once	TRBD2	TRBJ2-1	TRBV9	CASSLAGGPYNEQFF	TGTGCCAGCAGCCTAGCGGGAGGTCCCTACAATGAGCAGTTCTTC
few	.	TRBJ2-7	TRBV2	CASSPHGDEQYF	TGTGCCAGCAGTCCCCACGGGGATGAGCAGTACTTC
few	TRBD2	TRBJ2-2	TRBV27	CASTRLAPNTGELFF	TGTGCCAGCACGAGACTAGCGCCGAACACCGGGGAGCTGTTTTTT
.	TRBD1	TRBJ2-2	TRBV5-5	CASSKGTGNPGELFF	TGTGCCAGCAGCAAAGGGACAGGGAACCCCGGGGAGCTGTTTTTT
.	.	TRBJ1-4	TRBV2	CASSRSPDIFNEKLFF	TGTGCCAGCAGTCGATCCCCGGACATTTTTAATGAAAAACTGTTTTTT
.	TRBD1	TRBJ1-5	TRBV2	CASSERQGGGQPQHF	TGTGCCAGCAGTGAGCGACAGGGCGGGGGTCAGCCCCAGCATTTT
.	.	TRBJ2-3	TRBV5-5	CASSLGTLRSLGTDTQYF	TGTGCCAGCAGCTTAGGGACACTCAGATCCTTAGGTACAGATACGCAGTATTTT
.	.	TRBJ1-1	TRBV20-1	CSAWGDNTEAFF	TGCAGTGCGTGGGGAGATAACACTGAAGCTTTCTTT
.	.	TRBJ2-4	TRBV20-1	CSARPPGIWDIQYF	TGCAGTGCTAGACCCCCGGGGATTTGGGACATTCAGTACTTC
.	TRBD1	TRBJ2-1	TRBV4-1	CASSLRQGGDEQFF	TGCGCCAGCAGCCTTAGACAGGGGGGGGATGAGCAGTTCTTC
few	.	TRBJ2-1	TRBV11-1	CASSLGVQLGNEQFF	TGTGCCAGCAGCTTAGGTGTACAGCTTGGGAATGAGCAGTTCTTC
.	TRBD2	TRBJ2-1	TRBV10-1	CASRLGTSGDEQFF	TGCGCCAGCAGACTAGGGACTAGCGGGGATGAGCAGTTCTTC
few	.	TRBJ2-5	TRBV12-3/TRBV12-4	CASSRTLVQVAQYF	TGTGCCAGCAGTCGGACCCTGGTTCAGGTGGCCCAGTACTTC
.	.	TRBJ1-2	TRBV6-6	CASSYIYGYTF	TGTGCCAGCAGTTACATATATGGCTACACCTTC
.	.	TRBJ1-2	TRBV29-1	CSVEGRGKLATNYGYTF	TGCAGCGTTGAAGGCCGCGGAAAGCTCGCTACTAACTATGGCTACACCTTC
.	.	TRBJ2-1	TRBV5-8	CASSLGGSSYNEQFF	TGTGCCAGCAGCTTAGGAGGTAGCTCCTACAATGAGCAGTTCTTC
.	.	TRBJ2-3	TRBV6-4	CASSDSPSTDTQYF	TGTGCCAGCAGTGACTCTCCTTCCACAGATACGCAGTATTTT
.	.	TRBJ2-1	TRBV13	CASRNAGREQFF	TGTGCCAGCAGGAACGCCGGACGTGAGCAGTTCTTC
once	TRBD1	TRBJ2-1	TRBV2	CASSETRQGSYNEQFF	TGTGCCAGCAGCGAAACCCGACAGGGTTCCTACAATGAGCAGTTCTTC
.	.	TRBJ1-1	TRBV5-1	CASSLDDTEAFF	TGCGCCAGCAGCTTGGATGACACTGAAGCTTTCTTT
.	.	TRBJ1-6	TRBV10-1	CASSEGYNSPLHF	TGCGCCAGCAGTGAGGGGTATAATTCACCCCTCCACTTT
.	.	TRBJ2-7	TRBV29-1	CSVAPKLRSYEQYF	TGCAGCGTTGCGCCGAAACTCCGGTCCTACGAGCAGTACTTC
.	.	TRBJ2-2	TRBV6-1	CASTPLSAGELFF	TGTGCCAGCACCCCGCTCAGTGCCGGGGAGCTGTTTTTT
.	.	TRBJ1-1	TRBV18	CASSRGQLTGMNTEAFF	TGTGCCAGCTCACGAGGCCAGCTGACAGGAATGAACACTGAAGCTTTCTTT
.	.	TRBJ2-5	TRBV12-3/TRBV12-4	CASTSGYQETQYF	TGTGCCAGCACCTCGGGGTACCAAGAGACCCAGTACTTC
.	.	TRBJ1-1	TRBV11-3	CASSLVPMNTEAFF	TGTGCCAGCAGCTTAGTTCCCATGAACACTGAAGCTTTCTTT
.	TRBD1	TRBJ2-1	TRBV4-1	CASSPWTGNNEQFF	TGCGCCAGCAGCCCATGGACAGGCAACAATGAGCAGTTCTTC
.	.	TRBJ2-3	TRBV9	CASSDTRTDTQYF	TGTGCCAGCAGCGATACTCGCACAGATACGCAGTATTTT